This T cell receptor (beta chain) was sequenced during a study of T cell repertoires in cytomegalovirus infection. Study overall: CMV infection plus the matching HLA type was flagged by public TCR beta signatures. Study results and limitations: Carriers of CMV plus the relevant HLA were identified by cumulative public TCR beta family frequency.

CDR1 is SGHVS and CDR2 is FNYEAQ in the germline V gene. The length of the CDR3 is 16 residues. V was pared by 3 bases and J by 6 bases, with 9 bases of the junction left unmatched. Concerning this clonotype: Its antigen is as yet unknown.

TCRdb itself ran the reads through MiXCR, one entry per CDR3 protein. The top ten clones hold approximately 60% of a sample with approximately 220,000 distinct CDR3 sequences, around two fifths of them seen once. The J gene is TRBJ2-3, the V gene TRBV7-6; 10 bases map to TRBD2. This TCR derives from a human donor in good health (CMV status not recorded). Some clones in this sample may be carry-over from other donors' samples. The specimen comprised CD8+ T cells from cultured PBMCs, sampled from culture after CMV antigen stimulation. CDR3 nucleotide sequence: TGTGCCAGCAGCTTTCTAGCGGGAGTAAAAGTCGATACGCAGTATTTT. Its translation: CASSFLAGVKVDTQYF.